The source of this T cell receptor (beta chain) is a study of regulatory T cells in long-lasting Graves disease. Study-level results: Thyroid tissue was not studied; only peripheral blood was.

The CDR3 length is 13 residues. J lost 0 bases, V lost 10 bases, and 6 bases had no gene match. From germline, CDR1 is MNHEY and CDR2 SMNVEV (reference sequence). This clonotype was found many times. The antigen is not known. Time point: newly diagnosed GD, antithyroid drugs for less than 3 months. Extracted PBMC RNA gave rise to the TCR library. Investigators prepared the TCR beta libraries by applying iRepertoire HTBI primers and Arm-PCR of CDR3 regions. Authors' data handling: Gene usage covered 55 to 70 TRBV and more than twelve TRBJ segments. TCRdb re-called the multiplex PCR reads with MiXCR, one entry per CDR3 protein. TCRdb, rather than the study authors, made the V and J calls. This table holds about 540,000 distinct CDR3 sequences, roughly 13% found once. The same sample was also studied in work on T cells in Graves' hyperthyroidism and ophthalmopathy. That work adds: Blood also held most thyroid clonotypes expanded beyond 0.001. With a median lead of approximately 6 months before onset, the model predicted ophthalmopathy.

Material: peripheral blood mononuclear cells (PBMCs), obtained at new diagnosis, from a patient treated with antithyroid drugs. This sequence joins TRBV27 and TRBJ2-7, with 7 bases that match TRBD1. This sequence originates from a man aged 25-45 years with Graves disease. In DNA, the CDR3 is TGTGCCACGCGCCGGGACAGCTCCTACGAGCAGTACTTC. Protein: CATRRDSSYEQYF.